This T cell receptor (beta chain) was sequenced in a study of blood T cells in healthy people across ages. This clonotype occurred a few times. The second PCR ran about 6 to 12 cycles with a sample-barcoded 5' primer and J-beta primers. From the 5' RACE reads, TCRdb called clonotypes with MiXCR, one entry per CDR3 protein. The profile covers under 1,100,000 distinct CDR3 sequences, with 20% to 25% appearing a single time and 0.65% to 0.95% taken by the ten largest. From germline, CDR1 is MNHEY and CDR2 SMNVEV (reference sequence). The CDR3 has 13 amino acids. Trimming took 2 bases from V and 9 from J, leaving 13 bases between them. These data also featured in a second study, about T cells of mothers and their children. That investigation notes: Per mother, over 9 million TCR beta CDR3 reads were obtained; per child, a few million.

Material: blood. The V and J genes are TRBV27 and TRBJ1-1, with a tentative D call TRBD1 (6 bases). This clonotype originated in a girl aged 2-15 years in good health. DNA for the CDR3: TGTGCCAGCAGTTTAACAGGGACGGGGAAAGCTTTCTTT. Translating it yields CASSLTGTGKAFF.